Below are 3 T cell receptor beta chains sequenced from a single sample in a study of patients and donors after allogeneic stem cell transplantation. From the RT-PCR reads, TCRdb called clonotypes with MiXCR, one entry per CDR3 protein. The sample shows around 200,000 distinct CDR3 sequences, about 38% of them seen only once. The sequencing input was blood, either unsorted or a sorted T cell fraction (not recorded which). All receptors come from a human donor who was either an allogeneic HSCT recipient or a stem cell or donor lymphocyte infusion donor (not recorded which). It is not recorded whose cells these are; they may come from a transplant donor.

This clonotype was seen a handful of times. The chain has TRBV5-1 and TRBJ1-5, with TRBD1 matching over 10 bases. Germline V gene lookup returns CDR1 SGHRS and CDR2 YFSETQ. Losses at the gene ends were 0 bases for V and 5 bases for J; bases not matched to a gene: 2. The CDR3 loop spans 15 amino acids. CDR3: CASSLGQGADQPQHF. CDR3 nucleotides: TGCGCCAGCAGCTTGGGACAGGGGGCAGATCAGCCCCAGCATTTT.

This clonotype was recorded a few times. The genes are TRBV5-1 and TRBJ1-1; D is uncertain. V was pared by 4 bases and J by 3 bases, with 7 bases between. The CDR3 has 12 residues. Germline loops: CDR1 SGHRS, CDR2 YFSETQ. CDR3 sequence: CASSQSDTEAFF. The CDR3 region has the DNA TGCGCCAGCAGCCAGTCGGACACTGAAGCTTTCTTT. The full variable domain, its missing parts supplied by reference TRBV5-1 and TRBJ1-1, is KAGVTQTPRYLIKTRGQQVTLSCSPISGHRSVSWYQQTPGQGLQFLFEYFSETQRNKGNFPGRFSGRQFSNSRSEMNVSTLELGDSALYLCASSQSDTEAFFGQGTRLTVV.

CDR3 region: CASSQLAGGEWDQPQHF. The CDR3, as DNA: TGTGCCAGCAGCCAACTCGCGGGCGGGGAGTGGGATCAGCCCCAGCATTTT. The chain carries TRBV4-2 and TRBJ1-5; D not resolved. Germline V gene lookup returns CDR1 LGHNA and CDR2 YNFKEQ. This CDR3 spans 17 amino acids. V lost 2 bases and J lost 5, with 19 bases in between.